The 17 T cell receptor beta chains in this list originate from one sample, sequenced in a study of T cell responses to AZD1222 COVID-19 vaccine. Sequenced by immunoSEQ multiplex PCR; TCRdb stores in-frame clones only, minus some. Among approximately 150,000 clones, about 92% were seen once, and the ten largest hold approximately 1%. Sequencing used peripheral blood, obtained on day 0 of AZD1222 vaccination. These receptors came from an adult in good health.

The CDR3 DNA sequence: TGTGCCAGCAGTCGCCTAGGGGCAGGGGAAGGCACAGATACGCAGTATTTT. Translating it yields CASSRLGAGEGTDTQYF. This chain links TRBV27 with TRBJ2-3, with D possibly TRBD1 on 6 matching bases. Germline lookup yields CDR1 MNHEY and CDR2 SMNVEV (reference sequence). The V gene lost 5 bases and the J gene lost 1 base, with 19 bases spanning the gap. The CDR3 sequence is 17 residues long.

V gene TRBV7-9 combines with J gene TRBJ1-5; TRBD1 agrees at 7 bases. The CDR3 is 14 amino acids. Germline values: CDR1 SEHNR, CDR2 FQNEAQ (reference sequence). V lost 10 bases, J lost 1 base, and 7 bases stayed unmatched. The CDR3 nucleotides read TGTGCCATCGTCCAGGGGGAGAGCAATCAGCCCCAGCATTTT. This gives the protein CAIVQGESNQPQHF.

The gene calls are TRBV30 and TRBJ1-4; D gene ambiguous. This CDR3 is built from 13 residues. CDR1 GTSNPN and CDR2 SVGIG come from the germline V gene (reference sequence). V was cut by 0 bases and J by 9 bases, with 11 bases left in between. The chain's CDR3 is CAWSVRETQKLFF. CDR3 DNA sequence: TGTGCCTGGAGTGTACGTGAGACACAAAAACTGTTTTTT. Together with reference TRBV30 and TRBJ1-4, the CDR3 gives the full variable domain: SQTIHQWPATLVQPVGSPLSLECTVEGTSNPNLYWYRQAAGRGLQLLFYSVGIGQISSEVPQNLSASRPQDRQFILSSKKLLLSDSGFYLCAWSVRETQKLFFGSGTQLSVL.

V gene TRBV5-4 combines with J gene TRBJ2-2; TRBD2 might be the D (5 bases). The CDR3 runs 14 residues. The V gene lost 4 bases and the J gene lost 3 bases, with 10 bases spanning the gap. CDR1 SGHNT and CDR2 YYREEE come from the germline V gene (reference sequence). This CDR3 reads CASSPTGYTGELFF. CDR3 nucleotide sequence: TGTGCCAGCAGCCCGACGGGGTACACCGGGGAGCTGTTTTTT.

This sequence joins TRBV5-1 and TRBJ1-1; 7 nucleotides align to TRBD1. Germline-derived CDR1 and CDR2 are SGHRS and YFSETQ. The CDR3 runs to 14 residues. After removal of 3 bases from V and 2 bases from J, the junction contained 4 bases not matched to a gene. The CDR3, as DNA: TGCGCCAGCAGCTCGACAGGGATAAACACTGAAGCTTTCTTT. Encoded protein: CASSSTGINTEAFF.

Comment on this clone: Distinct nucleotide sequences in the sample also encode this CDR3. The genes are TRBV12-3 or TRBV12-4 and TRBJ2-3; D ambiguous. Trimming pared 3 bases from V and 6 bases from J, leaving 4 bases between. This CDR3 spans 11 amino acids. CDR3 sequence (DNA): TGTGCCAGCAGTTTTGCGGATACGCAGTATTTT. As protein: CASSFADTQYF.

This clone was observed a few times. The CDR3 nucleotides are TGTGCCAGCTCACCCTCCTGGGGTACAGGAAACACCATATATTTT. Protein product: CASSPSWGTGNTIYF. This chain links TRBV18 with TRBJ1-3; D is unresolved. This CDR3 has 15 amino acids. The germline V and J ends were trimmed by 3 bases and 4 bases, with 13 bases remaining between them. The germline V gene encodes CDR1 KGHSH and CDR2 LQKENI.

The J gene is TRBJ2-7, the V gene TRBV12-3 or TRBV12-4, with a possible D match to TRBD1 (5 bases). Trimming left V 5 bases short and J 7 bases short, with 15 bases between. The CDR3 runs to 13 residues. The CDR3 protein is CASSPQQEWEQYF. For the CDR3, the DNA is TGTGCCAGCAGTCCCCAACAGGAATGGGAGCAGTACTTC.

The V gene is TRBV7-2, the J gene TRBJ1-2; D is unresolved. There are 15 residues in the CDR3. Trimming cost V 6 bases and J 3 bases, with 17 bases left between them. Germline assignment: CDR1 SGHTA and CDR2 FQGNSA. The CDR3 DNA sequence: TGTGCCAGCAGTCTACGTCCTTGGGCTGACTATGGCTACACCTTC. As protein: CASSLRPWADYGYTF.

This clone showed up just a few times. The V and J genes are TRBV7-2 and TRBJ2-1, with TRBD2 matching over 11 bases. CDR1 and CDR2 (germline): SGHTA, FQGNSA. CDR3 length: 15 amino acids. The V and J ends lost 2 bases and 8 bases, in that order; junction bases with no gene match: 5. The chain's CDR3 is CASSLLAGGLDEQFF. CDR3 nucleotide sequence: TGTGCCAGCAGCTTACTAGCGGGGGGTCTAGATGAGCAGTTCTTC.

In its sample, this clone was seen once. The chain joins TRBV5-6 to TRBJ2-7; unclear D gene. There are 13 residues in the CDR3. Deletions cut 8 bases from V and 0 bases from J, with 12 bases between. Looked up from germline, CDR1 is SGHDT and CDR2 is YYEEEE. This CDR3 reads CARAVGNSYEQYF. The CDR3, as DNA: TGTGCCAGAGCAGTGGGGAACTCCTACGAGCAGTACTTC.

This clone was seen only once. The chain combines TRBV28 with TRBJ1-3; tentative D call: TRBD1 (5 bases). Germline V gene sequence: CDR1 MDHEN, CDR2 SYDVKM. Between the trimmed V and J ends, which lost 6 bases and 0 bases, there was a span of 12 bases. The CDR3 contains 15 residues. The CDR3, as DNA: TGTGCCAGCAGCTCGGGACCGCGCTCTGGAAACACCATATATTTT. This codes for CASSSGPRSGNTIYF.

In its sample, this clone was seen a few times. The genes are TRBV18 and TRBJ1-2; no definite D call. V lost 4 bases and J 4 bases, leaving 13 bases between the germline ends. CDR3 size: 14 residues. The germline V gene encodes CDR1 KGHSH and CDR2 LQKENI. The CDR3 coding sequence is TGTGCCAGCTCACTCGACGGATACTCCTATGGCTACACCTTC. Translated, it gives CASSLDGYSYGYTF.

V gene TRBV6-5 combines with J gene TRBJ2-2, with a possible D match to TRBD2 (6 bases). V lost 4 bases and J lost 1, with 10 bases in between. The CDR3 has 15 amino acids. The germline V gene has CDR1 MNHEY and CDR2 SVGAGI. The CDR3 loop is CASSFDGRNTGELFF. The DNA of the CDR3 is TGTGCCAGCAGTTTTGACGGGAGGAACACCGGGGAGCTGTTTTTT.

The chain is built from TRBV28 and TRBJ1-2; D unclear. There are 15 residues in the CDR3. V was pared by 6 bases and J by 0 bases, with 14 bases between. The germline CDR1 and CDR2 sequences are MDHEN and SYDVKM. This CDR3 is CASRQHGESNYGYTF. The CDR3 region has the DNA TGTGCCAGCAGACAACATGGGGAATCTAACTATGGCTACACCTTC.

In nucleotides, the CDR3 is TGTGCCAGCAGCGCCCACGGGACAGAGTACAATGAGCAGTTCTTC. It codes for CASSAHGTEYNEQFF. The chain joins TRBV9 to TRBJ2-1; 7 bases fit TRBD1. The germline V gene encodes CDR1 SGDLS and CDR2 YYNGEE. V shed 3 bases and J 4 bases; nucleotides not matched to a gene: 7. This CDR3 region has 15 residues.

V usage is TRBV4-1 and J usage is TRBJ1-3; D call uncertain. The CDR3 consists of 14 residues. Trimming pared 1 base from V and 0 bases from J, leaving 4 bases between. CDR1 is MGHRA, CDR2 YSYEKL, per germline. CDR3 sequence reads: CASSQAGSGNTIYF. CDR3 nucleotides: TGCGCCAGCAGCCAAGCGGGCTCTGGAAACACCATATATTTT.